The clone carrying this T cell receptor (beta chain) was counted once. Antigen specificity is unknown. This sample stems from a study of cytomegalovirus exposure and HLA in healthy donors. Study-wide background: The same platform was used for the roughly 120 validation repertoires and the approximately 670 first-cohort repertoires, a later analysis reported. The study, taken as a whole, reports: The tendency of first-cohort TCR clusters to co-occur in the approximately 110 validation repertoires was identified by a subsequent analysis.

The V gene's germline CDR1 is GTSNPN and CDR2 SVGIG (reference sequence). Deletions cut 3 bases from V and 8 bases from J, with 10 bases between. The CDR3 sequence is 11 residues long. Only in-frame clones appear in the TCRdb table, and some are missing; sequencing was by immunoSEQ multiplex PCR. The data contain 250,000 to 350,000 clones, roughly 86% of them singletons. The TCR sequence derives from a man aged 25-45 years in good health and CMV-seronegative. The specimen sequenced was PBMCs. The V call is TRBV30, the J call TRBJ1-2; D gene unclear. CDR3 DNA sequence: TGTGCCTGGAGCCAAACAGTCGGCTACACCTTC. Translating gives CAWSQTVGYTF. Drawing the rest from reference TRBV30 and TRBJ1-2, the complete variable domain is SQTIHQWPATLVQPVGSPLSLECTVEGTSNPNLYWYRQAAGRGLQLLFYSVGIGQISSEVPQNLSASRPQDRQFILSSKKLLLSDSGFYLCAWSQTVGYTFGSGTRLTVV.